This T cell receptor beta chain derives from a study of blood T cell repertoires in COVID-19. As for the study in general: COVID-19 samples from acute and convalescent phases originated in the United States, Italy and Spain.

The V and J ends lost 2 bases and 1 base respectively, with 14 bases between them. The CDR3 is 16 residues long. The V gene's germline CDR1 is SGHVS and CDR2 FQNEAQ. Some clones are missing from TCRdb's copy, which holds only in-frame ones; the method was immunoSEQ multiplex PCR. The table records about 140,000 clones, about 87% of them present only once. The chain couples TRBV7-8 to TRBJ1-1; the D is unclear. This TCR was recovered from a woman aged 50 to 65 with acute or convalescent COVID-19. Sequencing used peripheral blood. The CDR3 reads CASSLLGGSRNTEAFF. The CDR3 DNA reads as TGTGCCAGCAGCTTACTTGGCGGCTCTAGGAACACTGAAGCTTTCTTT.